These 11 T cell receptor beta chains originate from one sample sequenced in a study of CD8 T cells in Susac syndrome. Random hexamers were used to reverse transcribe an amount of roughly 0.5 to 1 ug RNA. TCRdb re-called the immunoSEQ multiplex PCR reads through MiXCR, storing one row per CDR3 protein. In the table there are tens of thousands of distinct CDR3 sequences, over 90% of which are singletons. Sequencing was done on a sample of CD8+ T cells from PBMCs. These TCRs come from a human donor in good health.

This clonotype was recorded once. J is TRBJ1-2 and V is TRBV6-1, with 10 bases matching TRBD1. The CDR3 extends over 16 amino acids. Trimming at V came to 6 bases and at J to 1 base, leaving 8 bases not matched to a gene. Germline CDR1 reads MNHNS; CDR2 reads SASEGT. CDR3 sequence (DNA): TGTGCCAGCAGAGGGACAGGGGAAAGGAATAACTATGGCTACACCTTC. It yields the protein CASRGTGERNNYGYTF.

A few counts support this clonotype. The V call is TRBV5-4, the J call TRBJ2-7; 10 bases align to TRBD2. The CDR3 sequence is 16 residues long. Trimming at V came to 4 bases and at J to 0 bases, leaving 7 bases not matched to a gene. Per the germline V gene, CDR1 is SGHNT and CDR2 is YYREEE (reference sequence). This CDR3 reads CASSLRASGSSYEQYF. In nucleotides, the CDR3 is TGTGCCAGCAGCCTCCGAGCTAGCGGGAGCTCCTACGAGCAGTACTTC.

V is TRBV3-1 and J is TRBJ2-1; 10 bases map to TRBD2. The CDR3 loop spans 18 amino acids. V was pared by 1 base and J by 6 bases, with 12 bases of the junction left unmatched. Germline CDR1 and CDR2: LGHDT and YNNKEL (reference sequence). As DNA, the CDR3 is TGTGCCAGCAGCCAAGCGTCGCCCCTAGCGGGAGATTTCAATGAGCAGTTCTTC. Protein sequence: CASSQASPLAGDFNEQFF.

The genes are TRBV7-2 and TRBJ2-3; 12 positions match TRBD2. The germline V gene has CDR1 SGHTA and CDR2 FQGNSA. V dropped 5 bases and J dropped 2; count of bases not matched to a gene: 5. The CDR3 extends over 16 amino acids. Here the CDR3 reads CASSQGTSGFTDTQYF. The CDR3 DNA sequence: TGTGCCAGCAGCCAAGGGACTAGCGGGTTCACAGATACGCAGTATTTT. Complete variable domain (other parts from reference TRBV7-2 and TRBJ2-3): GAGVSQSPSNKVTEKGKDVELRCDPISGHTALYWYRQSLGQGLEFLIYFQGNSAPDKSGLPSDRFSAERTGGSVSTLTIQRTQQEDSAVYLCASSQGTSGFTDTQYFGPGTRLTVL.

This clonotype was detected once. The gene calls are TRBV29-1 and TRBJ1-3; no clear D gene. The V and J ends lost 7 bases and 0 bases respectively, with 16 bases between them. Germline V gene lookup returns CDR1 SQVTM and CDR2 ANQGSEA. The CDR3 totals 15 residues. The CDR3 DNA sequence: TGCAGCGCCTCGGATGTAGGGCTCTCTGGAAACACCATATATTTT. Translation: CSASDVGLSGNTIYF.

V is TRBV11-2 and J is TRBJ2-7; a weak D match, TRBD1 (6 bases). This CDR3 region has 15 residues. Trimming stripped 3 bases from V and 5 bases from J, with 17 bases between. Germline values: CDR1 SGHAT, CDR2 FQNNGV. In DNA, the CDR3 is TGTGCCAGCAGCTTTCAGGGGAGTCTTTCTAACGAGCAGTACTTC. This translates into CASSFQGSLSNEQYF.

This chain links TRBV5-1 with TRBJ2-1; 7 positions agree with TRBD2. After removal of 3 bases from V and 2 bases from J, the junction contained 14 bases not matched to a gene. The germline V gene encodes CDR1 SGHRS and CDR2 YFSETQ. The CDR3 has 18 amino acids. The CDR3 is CASSSLNYAGAPYNEQFF. DNA of the CDR3: TGCGCCAGCAGCTCCCTAAATTACGCGGGAGCCCCCTACAATGAGCAGTTCTTC. Together with reference TRBV5-1 and TRBJ2-1, the CDR3 gives the full variable domain: KAGVTQTPRYLIKTRGQQVTLSCSPISGHRSVSWYQQTPGQGLQFLFEYFSETQRNKGNFPGRFSGRQFSNSRSEMNVSTLELGDSALYLCASSSLNYAGAPYNEQFFGPGTRLTVL.

The rearrangement uses TRBV5-1 and TRBJ2-7; 13 nucleotides match TRBD2. The CDR3 loop spans 16 amino acids. CDR1 SGHRS and CDR2 YFSETQ come from the germline V gene. The V and J ends lost 6 bases and 5 bases, in that order; junction bases with no gene match: 11. CDR3 sequence: CASNPTSGRALDEQYF. CDR3 DNA: TGCGCCAGCAACCCCACTAGCGGGAGGGCCCTCGACGAGCAGTACTTC.

The chain combines TRBV6-2 or TRBV6-3 with TRBJ2-3; D may match TRBD1 or TRBD2 (5 bases each). Germline V gene sequence: CDR1 MNHEY, CDR2 SVGEGT. V lost 0 bases, J lost 3 bases, and 10 bases lay in between. The CDR3 is 15 residues long. The CDR3 reads CASSYSDRGTDTQYF. DNA for the CDR3: TGTGCCAGCAGTTACTCCGACAGAGGGACAGATACGCAGTATTTT.

The rearrangement uses TRBV6-4 and TRBJ2-1; TRBD1 agrees at 9 bases. Germline loops: CDR1 MRHNA, CDR2 SNTAGT. Germline trimming cut 5 bases from V and 5 bases from J; bases unmatched to any gene: 7. The CDR3 totals 15 residues. The DNA for the CDR3 is TGTGCCAGCAGTATCGGGACAGGGTACGACAATGAGCAGTTCTTC. It encodes CASSIGTGYDNEQFF.

The chain carries TRBV14 and TRBJ2-3; no definite D call. The CDR3 is 14 residues long. CDR1 is SGHDN, CDR2 FVKESK, per germline. Between the trimmed V and J ends, which lost 3 bases and 2 bases, there was a span of 9 bases. CDR3 bases: TGTGCCAGCAGCCACCGAGTTTCCACAGATACGCAGTATTTT. This sequence encodes CASSHRVSTDTQYF.